This is a list of T cell receptor beta chains from one sample in a study of PD-L1 blockade in urothelial cancer. TCRdb's copy holds only in-frame clones and misses some; the assay was immunoSEQ multiplex PCR. The sample contains about 85,000 clones, approximately 81% of which appear only once. The sample in question was PBMCs, obtained around atezolizumab (anti-PD-L1) treatment. The receptors here all came from a man aged 60 to 75 with urothelial cancer. CDR3s include the opening cysteine and the closing phenylalanine or tryptophan. The D gene is left open where the match is weak. For some rows the clone size is stated as once, few or many, or as a class when expanded; others skip it.

abundance	v_gene	d_gene	j_gene	CDR3nt	CDR3aa
-	TRBV19	TRBD1	TRBJ1-2	TGTGCCAGTAGCCCGCAACTGACAGGGGGCATAAATGGCTACACCTTC	CASSPQLTGGINGYTF
-	TRBV11-2	-	TRBJ2-7	TGTGCCAGCAGCACCGCTAAAAGTACTTACTACGAGCAGTACTTC	CASSTAKSTYYEQYF
-	TRBV6-5	TRBD2	TRBJ2-1	TGTGCCAGCAGTGGACTAGCGCGTCTTTCGCAGTTCTTC	CASSGLARLSQFF
-	TRBV6-5	-	TRBJ2-3	TGTGCCAGCAGTTTTCAGAGCACAGATACGCAGTATTTT	CASSFQSTDTQYF
-	TRBV19	TRBD1	TRBJ2-2	TGTGCCACCCAGGGACAGCGGTACACCGGGGAGCTGTTTTTT	CATQGQRYTGELFF
-	TRBV10-3	TRBD2	TRBJ2-5	TGTGCCATCAGTTACGGGCGGGGGGTTCAAGAGACCCAGTACTTC	CAISYGRGVQETQYF
-	TRBV21-1	-	TRBJ2-5	TGTGCCAGCAGACCCGGGGGACAGGAGCGCAAAGAGACCCAGTACTTC	CASRPGGQERKETQYF
-	TRBV28	-	TRBJ1-2	TGTGCCAGCAGCTTACCTCGGGTGGCCTCTTCTAACTATGGCTACACCTTC	CASSLPRVASSNYGYTF
-	TRBV11-3	TRBD1	TRBJ1-5	TGTGCCAGCAGCTTAGCCCCGGACAGGGGGAAATATAGCAATCAGCCCCAGCATTTT	CASSLAPDRGKYSNQPQHF
-	TRBV9	-	TRBJ1-1	TGTGCCAGCAGCCCAGGGGTGGCAAACACTGAAGCTTTCTTT	CASSPGVANTEAFF
-	TRBV5-1	-	TRBJ1-1	TGCGCCAGCAGCTTCGGGCGGGGAGGCACTGAAGCTTTCTTT	CASSFGRGGTEAFF
few	TRBV5-1	-	TRBJ1-1	TGCGCCAGCAGCGCGAGTACTGAAGCTTTCTTT	CASSASTEAFF
-	TRBV5-4	-	TRBJ2-5	TGTGCCAGCAGCGAACAGGGATTGGTTCAAGAGACCCAGTACTTC	CASSEQGLVQETQYF
once	TRBV18	TRBD2	TRBJ2-7	TGTGCCAGCTCACCCAGCGGGAGGTCATCCTACGAGCAGTACTTC	CASSPSGRSSYEQYF
-	TRBV19	TRBD1	TRBJ2-3	TGTGCCAGTAGTCCTACAGGGGGCCGGGCAGATACGCAGTATTTT	CASSPTGGRADTQYF
-	TRBV7-3	TRBD1	TRBJ1-1	TGTGCCAGCAGCGTACAGGGGAGCACTGAAGCTTTCTTT	CASSVQGSTEAFF
-	TRBV20-1	-	TRBJ1-4	TGCAGTGCTAGAGAGGGCAAACTGTTTTTT	CSAREGKLFF
-	TRBV7-3	-	TRBJ2-7	TGTGCCAGCAGGGTCCCCAAGGGGTACGAGCAGTACTTC	CASRVPKGYEQYF
-	TRBV9	-	TRBJ2-5	TGTGCCAGCAGCGTAGCTTTAGGGGTAGAGACCCAGTACTTC	CASSVALGVETQYF
-	TRBV7-2	-	TRBJ2-2	TGTGCCAGCAGCTTCGTAGCGGATACCGGGGAGCTGTTTTTT	CASSFVADTGELFF
-	TRBV7-9	-	TRBJ2-1	TGTGCCAGCAGCTTATGGCGGGGCGGGCAGTTCTTC	CASSLWRGGQFF
-	TRBV9	-	TRBJ2-7	TGTGCCAGCAGCGTAGGAACGGTCGGCTACGAGCAGTACTTC	CASSVGTVGYEQYF
-	TRBV18	TRBD2	TRBJ2-7	TGTGCCAGCTCACCGGCGTCTAGCGGGACGTACGAGCAGTACTTC	CASSPASSGTYEQYF
-	TRBV28	-	TRBJ1-2	TGTGCCAGCAGAACTACTAACTATGGCTACACCTTC	CASRTTNYGYTF
-	TRBV7-9	TRBD2	TRBJ2-7	TGTGCCAGCAGCCACGGACTAGCGTTCGAGCAGTACTTC	CASSHGLAFEQYF
-	TRBV5-1	TRBD1	TRBJ1-1	TGCGCCAGCAGACCGGACAGGGCTGTCACTGAAGCTTTCTTT	CASRPDRAVTEAFF
-	TRBV5-1	TRBD1	TRBJ1-5	TGCGCCAGCAGCCGGACAGGGTATAGCAATCAGCCCCAGCATTTT	CASSRTGYSNQPQHF
-	TRBV15	-	TRBJ1-6	TGTGCCACCAGCAGAGACCGGTCGCTTAATTCACCCCTCCACTTT	CATSRDRSLNSPLHF
many	TRBV7-9	TRBD1	TRBJ2-7	TGTGCCAGCAGCCACCGGGACAGAAACTACGAGCAGTACTTC	CASSHRDRNYEQYF
-	TRBV18	TRBD2	TRBJ2-3	TGTGCCAGCTCACCGGCAGGTCCAGGGACTAGCGCCCGAACGGATACGCAGTATTTT	CASSPAGPGTSARTDTQYF
-	TRBV6-5	-	TRBJ2-5	TGTGCCAGCAGTTACTCGAGAGTAGCGGAGACCCAGTACTTC	CASSYSRVAETQYF
-	TRBV11-2	TRBD1	TRBJ2-7	TGTGCCAGCAGCTTAGGCAGGGGGAACTACGAGCAGTACTTC	CASSLGRGNYEQYF
-	TRBV2	-	TRBJ2-7	TGTGCCAGCAGGCCTATGATTTCCCACTCCTACGAGCAGTACTTC	CASRPMISHSYEQYF
-	TRBV6-5	-	TRBJ2-7	TGTGCCAGCAGCTCCCCAGGGAGGAGCGAGCAGTACTTC	CASSSPGRSEQYF
few	TRBV4-2	TRBD2	TRBJ2-5	TGTGCCAGCAGCCAAGAAACTAGCGGGAGTTTGATTACCCAGTACTTC	CASSQETSGSLITQYF
-	TRBV6-5	TRBD1	TRBJ2-7	TGTGCCAGCGGGACAGGGGTTTCCGAGCAGTACTTC	CASGTGVSEQYF
-	TRBV30	TRBD1	TRBJ2-7	TGTGCCTGGCACCGGGACAGTCACTACGAGCAGTACTTC	CAWHRDSHYEQYF
-	TRBV27	-	TRBJ1-1	TGTGCCAGCAGTCAGAACCAGGGGAACACTGAAGCTTTCTTT	CASSQNQGNTEAFF
-	TRBV10-3	TRBD2	TRBJ2-1	TGTGCCATCAGCGGACTAGCGGGGGGGCCTCGGGACAATGAGCAGTTCTTC	CAISGLAGGPRDNEQFF
-	TRBV10-3	TRBD1	TRBJ1-2	TGTGCCATCAGGGAGGGACAGGAGGTTGTTTATGGCTACACCTTC	CAIREGQEVVYGYTF
-	TRBV5-6	TRBD2	TRBJ2-1	TGTGCCAGCAGCATAGTGACTAGCGGGATGACTAATGAGCAGTTCTTC	CASSIVTSGMTNEQFF